This section outlines one T cell receptor beta chain sequence together with its context. What it binds is unknown. This CDR3 has 15 residues. The junction had 13 bases not matched to a gene; V was cut back by 10 bases and J by 2 bases. CDR1 and CDR2 (germline): ENHRY, SYGVKD. This sample was included in a study of T cells in Graves' hyperthyroidism and ophthalmopathy. Study-level results: Ophthalmopathy could be told apart from stable hyperthyroidism with a 13 V-J model. Ophthalmopathy prediction by the model preceded onset by a median approximately six months. Most thyroid clonotypes with frequency above 0.001 were detected in blood.

Diagnosis rested on symptoms, serum thyroxine and TRAb, thyroid ultrasound, and orbital computed tomography. From RNA transcripts, TCR beta CDR3 regions were amplified. RT-PCR in the first round (using the HTBI primer set) targeted the TCR CDR3. From the multiplex PCR reads, TCRdb called clonotypes with MiXCR, one entry per CDR3 protein. The table shows about 700,000 distinct CDR3 sequences, with just under 45% occurring only once. The chain is built from TRBV10-3 and TRBJ1-1; the match to TRBD1 covers 7 bases. The source of this sequence is an adult man with Graves' disease, either hyperthyroidism or ophthalmopathy (not recorded which). The sequencing sample was made of peripheral blood or thyroid tissue (not recorded which). In DNA, the CDR3 is TGTGCCAGCAGACAATACAGGGGCTCTAACACTGAAGCTTTCTTT. Translated: CASRQYRGSNTEAFF.